These T cell receptor beta chains were read from a single sample in a study of Graves' ophthalmopathy and Graves' hyperthyroidism. Each CDR3 protein gets one entry after TCRdb re-called the multiplex PCR reads with MiXCR. The table includes 350,000 to 450,000 distinct CDR3 sequences, under 25% detected once. The sequenced sample was peripheral blood. Receptors originate from a woman aged 18-29 years with stable Graves' hyperthyroidism. CDR3s leave out the opening cysteine and the closing phenylalanine or tryptophan. A D gene is named only where the DNA matches it firmly.

D: -
V: TRBV24-1
CDR3: ATSDAGTPYGYT

D: -
V: TRBV6-5
CDR3: ASSFRGTEAF

D: -
V: TRBV6-1
CDR3: ASSDPVRREQY

D: -
V: TRBV5-1
CDR3: ASSLFSGYAKNIKY

D: -
V: TRBV7-6
CDR3: ASSRDPSGEQY

D: -
V: TRBV5-1
CDR3: ASSLVNRANTGELF

D: TRBD1
V: TRBV6-1
CDR3: ASRQHQGAYGYT

D: TRBD1
V: TRBV12-3/TRBV12-4
CDR3: ASSDYRGAGTGELF

D: -
V: TRBV7-2
CDR3: ASSLAALETQY

D: -
V: TRBV25-1
CDR3: ASSEFPGANYGYT

D: -
V: TRBV6-1
CDR3: ASSERVSGNSNQPQH

D: -
V: TRBV12-3/TRBV12-4
CDR3: ASSLDPGSYGYT

D: -
V: TRBV12-3/TRBV12-4
CDR3: ASSDRQCNQPQH

D: -
V: TRBV12-3/TRBV12-4
CDR3: ASSLWVAEAF

D: -
V: TRBV29-1
CDR3: SVESGRSNTEAF

D: -
V: TRBV12-3/TRBV12-4
CDR3: ASSFLGQETQY

D: -
V: TRBV7-9
CDR3: ASRTGTGIYGYT

D: -
V: TRBV6-5
CDR3: ASSYERRESAGDLF

D: TRBD1
V: TRBV4-1
CDR3: ASSQELGRGTYEQY

D: -
V: TRBV27
CDR3: ASSLSAYLAERYEQY

D: -
V: TRBV11-2
CDR3: ASSLGGSPLH

D: -
V: TRBV5-5
CDR3: ASSPGPIGETQY

D: -
V: TRBV12-3/TRBV12-4
CDR3: ASSLRQFEETQY

D: TRBD1
V: TRBV12-5
CDR3: ASGRTGQTLPHGYT

D: TRBD2
V: TRBV10-3
CDR3: AISESWTSGSGELF

D: -
V: TRBV6-1
CDR3: ASSEGRAGAF

D: TRBD2
V: TRBV6-2/TRBV6-3
CDR3: ASRSIGLAGVGNTQY

D: TRBD1
V: TRBV5-1
CDR3: ASSLTGANQPQH

D: TRBD1
V: TRBV12-3/TRBV12-4
CDR3: ASRWGTGDQPQH

D: -
V: TRBV10-3
CDR3: AISESYGRLGKETQY

D: -
V: TRBV6-4
CDR3: ASSDSRQRVT

D: TRBD2
V: TRBV20-1
CDR3: SAHLAGGQY

D: TRBD2
V: TRBV10-2
CDR3: VCSLSGIGRSYEQY

D: TRBD2
V: TRBV6-2/TRBV6-3
CDR3: ASSYLYYGTSGRSYEQY

D: TRBD2
V: TRBV30
CDR3: AWRGSGRAGDTQY

D: -
V: TRBV30
CDR3: AWSVGNGNTIY

D: -
V: TRBV7-2
CDR3: ASSFQGTSSYEQY

D: -
V: TRBV6-2/TRBV6-3
CDR3: ASSYLGSNQPQH

D: -
V: TRBV12-3/TRBV12-4
CDR3: ASSLGGTIREQY

D: -
V: TRBV12-3/TRBV12-4
CDR3: ASSLRRLTEAF

D: TRBD1
V: TRBV12-3/TRBV12-4
CDR3: ASSPSRQGNTEAF

D: -
V: TRBV11-2
CDR3: ASTRRPTGLNTEAF

D: TRBD2
V: TRBV7-2
CDR3: ASSLGPAGGTYEQY

D: -
V: TRBV20-1
CDR3: SARARSYEQY

D: -
V: TRBV2
CDR3: ASRLAAYGYT

D: -
V: TRBV7-2
CDR3: ASSLLEGLEQY

D: TRBD2
V: TRBV6-1
CDR3: ASKQRESETQY

D: -
V: TRBV6-2/TRBV6-3
CDR3: ASSYLSNEQY

D: -
V: TRBV6-1
CDR3: ASSETRGRGGYT

D: TRBD2
V: TRBV4-3
CDR3: ASSQLTSGAHFSYEQY